The subject of this entry is one TCR beta chain. Its target is not known. Trimming pared 1 base from V and 5 bases from J, leaving 11 bases between. Germline-derived CDR1 and CDR2 are KGHSH and LQKENI. The CDR3 contains 14 residues. It was with 60 Vbeta and 13 Jbeta primers that the PCR ran. Authors' methods: An analysis performed later counted 72 million or so unique TCR beta chains (roughly 11 million of them shared). The repertoire was sequenced with immunoSEQ multiplex PCR; TCRdb's copy has only in-frame clones and lacks some. The V and J calls and the clone size are those of that table, but D and trimming were determined from the DNA. The repertoire holds some 140,000 clones, 83% seen once, with more than 1.5% in the top ten. This entry comes from a study of cytomegalovirus exposure and HLA in healthy donors. The study's findings and limits: Productive rates of about 87% or about 30% were seen for most TCR beta V segments in an earlier analysis. In a later analysis, the majority of CMV-associated beta chains seemingly showed HLA restriction.

The sequence came from a man aged 40-55 years in good health and CMV-seronegative. Sequenced input: PBMCs. The chain joins TRBV18 to TRBJ2-5; tentatively, D is TRBD2 (6 bases). This CDR3 is CASSPLRGTETQYF. The CDR3 DNA follows: TGTGCCAGCTCACCACTGCGGGGTACGGAGACCCAGTACTTC.